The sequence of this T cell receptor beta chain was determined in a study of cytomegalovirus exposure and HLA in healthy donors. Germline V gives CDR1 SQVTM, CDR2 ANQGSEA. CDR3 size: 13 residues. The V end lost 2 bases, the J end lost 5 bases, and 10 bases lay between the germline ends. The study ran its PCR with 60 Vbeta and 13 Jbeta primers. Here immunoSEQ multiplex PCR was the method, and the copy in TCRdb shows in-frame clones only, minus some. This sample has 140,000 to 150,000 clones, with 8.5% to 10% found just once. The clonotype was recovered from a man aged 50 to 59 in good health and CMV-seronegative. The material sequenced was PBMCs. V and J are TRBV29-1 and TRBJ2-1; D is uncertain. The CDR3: CSVEFTLDNEQFF. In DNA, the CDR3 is TGCAGCGTTGAATTTACGTTAGACAATGAGCAGTTCTTC.